The clone carrying this TCR beta chain was picked up one time. Per the original methods: Researchers report that nucleated cell counts were estimated from reference gene primer amplification. Repertoires were generated with immunoSEQ multiplex PCR, while TCRdb's copy carries only in-frame clones and drops some. V and J calls plus clone size are reproduced from that table; the DNA served to infer D and trimming. The sample has approximately 120,000 clones; roughly 90% are singletons. This record comes from a study of blood T cell repertoires in COVID-19. Study-wide context: Researchers got acute and convalescent COVID-19 samples from the United States, Italy and Spain. In each case, the material was cDNA or gDNA derived from T cells, B-cell-depleted T cells, or PBMCs.

The CDR3 totals 17 residues. V lost 5 bases, J lost 4 bases, and 5 bases stayed unmatched. Germline-derived CDR1 and CDR2 are MNHNY and SVGAGI (reference sequence). The specimen sequenced was peripheral blood. The genes are TRBV6-6 and TRBJ2-1, with 16 bases matching TRBD2. The sequence derives from a woman aged 80 or over with acute or convalescent COVID-19. The CDR3 loop is CASSHPGLAGGYNEQFF. As DNA, the CDR3 is TGTGCCAGCAGTCACCCGGGACTAGCGGGGGGGTACAATGAGCAGTTCTTC.